Shown below are 10 T cell receptor beta chains from a single sample sequenced in a study of identical twins. Each CDR3 protein gets one entry after TCRdb re-called the 5' RACE reads with MiXCR. The repertoire holds 350,000 to 450,000 distinct CDR3 sequences, with 15% to 20% as singletons. The sequencing input was naive T cells sorted from blood. The receptors were gathered from a man aged 50-60 years in good health.

This clonotype came up a few times. The chain carries TRBV20-1 and TRBJ1-1, with TRBD1 matching over 9 bases. Germline lookup yields CDR1 DFQATT and CDR2 SNEGSKA (reference sequence). The CDR3 is made up of 17 amino acids. V gave up 2 bases and J gave up 5 bases; unmatched junction bases: 15. The chain's CDR3 is CSARPSDRGGIGTEAFF. The CDR3 DNA sequence: TGCAGTGCTAGACCCTCGGACAGGGGCGGAATAGGGACTGAAGCTTTCTTT.

The chain combines TRBV20-1 with TRBJ2-7; D not resolved. In germline, CDR1 is DFQATT, CDR2 SNEGSKA (reference sequence). Trimming stripped 1 base from V and 6 bases from J, with 16 bases between. The CDR3 covers 14 residues. The CDR3 DNA reads TGCAGTGCTAGAGTACTCGCGCCGGATGGCGAGCAGTACTTC. Amino acids: CSARVLAPDGEQYF.

This clonotype was detected ten times or more. V gene TRBV4-3 combines with J gene TRBJ2-7, with 9 bases matching TRBD1. Trimming removed 4 bases from V and 6 bases from J; junction bases left unmatched: 7. Germline lookup yields CDR1 LGHNA and CDR2 YSLEER. The CDR3 covers 14 residues. CDR3 nucleotide sequence: TGCGCCAGCAGCCTAGGGACAGGGTCTAGCGAGCAGTACTTC. Translating it yields CASSLGTGSSEQYF.

This rearrangement joins TRBV18 to TRBJ2-7; D unclear. The V end lost 0 bases, the J end lost 6 bases, and 15 bases lay between the germline ends. Germline loops: CDR1 KGHSH, CDR2 LQKENI. The CDR3 contains 15 residues. Here the CDR3 DNA reads TGTGCCAGCTCACCACCGGGGTATAGGGCGGTCGAGCAGTACTTC. This sequence encodes CASSPPGYRAVEQYF.

In its sample, this clonotype was seen a few times. The chain carries TRBV5-1 and TRBJ2-7, with D possibly matching TRBD1 (6 bases). Trimming took off 3 bases at V and 2 bases at J, with 12 bases between the two ends. The germline CDR1 and CDR2 sequences are SGHRS and YFSETQ. This CDR3 has 14 residues. CDR3 coding DNA: TGCGCCAGCAGCTCCCCGGACAGACCCTACGAGCAGTACTTC. It is translated as CASSSPDRPYEQYF.

This clonotype was detected ten times or more. The rearrangement uses TRBV4-3 and TRBJ2-7; D uncertain. Trimming took off 4 bases at V and 0 bases at J, with 10 bases between the two ends. The V gene's germline CDR1 is LGHNA and CDR2 YSLEER. This CDR3 has 14 amino acids. The CDR3 sequence is CASSPTSDSYEQYF. Here the CDR3 DNA reads TGCGCCAGCAGCCCGACGTCGGACTCCTACGAGCAGTACTTC.

This clonotype was observed a handful of times. V usage is TRBV6-2 or TRBV6-3 and J usage is TRBJ2-3, with 9 bases that match TRBD2. Germline V CDR1 and CDR2: MNHEY, SVGEGT. Trimming removed 2 bases from V and 5 bases from J; junction bases left unmatched: 14. This CDR3 is 18 amino acids long. The CDR3: CASSYRRIIAGAGDTQYF. Written as DNA, the CDR3 is TGTGCCAGCAGTTACCGGCGAATAATAGCGGGAGCGGGAGATACGCAGTATTTT.

This clonotype has a handful of counts. V usage is TRBV11-2 and J usage is TRBJ2-3; TRBD2 matches 8 bases. The CDR3 has 17 amino acids. The germline V gene encodes CDR1 SGHAT and CDR2 FQNNGV. V lost 5 bases, J lost 2 bases, and 12 bases stayed unmatched. Written as DNA, the CDR3 is TGTGCCAGCAGCCTTCCCGAGCGGGGGAGAACCACAGATACGCAGTATTTT. This encodes CASSLPERGRTTDTQYF.

Here the CDR3 DNA reads TGTGCCAGCAGCTTAGGAGGACAGGGGCTCACAGATACGCAGTATTTT. Its translation: CASSLGGQGLTDTQYF. The rearrangement links TRBV7-9 to TRBJ2-3; 9 bases agree with TRBD1. In germline, CDR1 is SEHNR, CDR2 FQNEAQ (reference sequence). The CDR3 extends over 16 amino acids. V was pared by 1 base and J by 2 bases, with 4 bases of the junction left unmatched. The full variable domain, in which reference TRBV7-9 and TRBJ2-3 provide the parts outside the CDR3, is DTGVSQNPRHKITKRGQNVTFRCDPISEHNRLYWYRQTLGQGPEFLTYFQNEAQLEKSRLLSDRFSAERPKGSFSTLEIQRTEQGDSAMYLCASSLGGQGLTDTQYFGPGTRLTVL.

Ten or more counts support this clonotype. The J gene is TRBJ2-1, the V gene TRBV2; no clear D gene. The CDR3 has 13 amino acids. Trimming removed 0 bases at V and 8 bases at J, with 8 bases between. CDR1 SNHLY and CDR2 FYNNEI come from the germline V gene. CDR3 sequence reads: CASSEAGSDEQFF. The CDR3 DNA sequence: TGTGCCAGCAGTGAAGCGGGGTCGGATGAGCAGTTCTTC.